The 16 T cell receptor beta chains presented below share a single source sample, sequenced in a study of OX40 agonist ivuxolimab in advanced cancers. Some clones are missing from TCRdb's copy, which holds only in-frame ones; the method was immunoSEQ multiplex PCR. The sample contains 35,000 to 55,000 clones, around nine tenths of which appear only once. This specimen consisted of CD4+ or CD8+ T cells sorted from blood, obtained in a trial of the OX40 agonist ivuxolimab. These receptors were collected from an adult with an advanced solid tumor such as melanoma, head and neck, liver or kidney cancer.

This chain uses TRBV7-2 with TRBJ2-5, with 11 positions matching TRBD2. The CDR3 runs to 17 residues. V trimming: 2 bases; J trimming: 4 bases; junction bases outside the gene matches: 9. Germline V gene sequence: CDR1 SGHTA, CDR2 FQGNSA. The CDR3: CASSLKSLAGARETQYF. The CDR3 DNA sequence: TGTGCCAGCAGCTTAAAGTCACTAGCGGGAGCGCGAGAGACCCAGTACTTC. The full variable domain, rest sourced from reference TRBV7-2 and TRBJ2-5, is GAGVSQSPSNKVTEKGKDVELRCDPISGHTALYWYRQSLGQGLEFLIYFQGNSAPDKSGLPSDRFSAERTGGSVSTLTIQRTQQEDSAVYLCASSLKSLAGARETQYFGPGTRLLVL.

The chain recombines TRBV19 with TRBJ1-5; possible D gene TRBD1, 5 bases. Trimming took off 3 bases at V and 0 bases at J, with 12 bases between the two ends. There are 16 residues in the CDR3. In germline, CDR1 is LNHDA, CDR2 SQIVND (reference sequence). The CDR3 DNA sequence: TGTGCCAGTAGTATTGGGAAGGGGCATAGCAATCAGCCCCAGCATTTT. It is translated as CASSIGKGHSNQPQHF.

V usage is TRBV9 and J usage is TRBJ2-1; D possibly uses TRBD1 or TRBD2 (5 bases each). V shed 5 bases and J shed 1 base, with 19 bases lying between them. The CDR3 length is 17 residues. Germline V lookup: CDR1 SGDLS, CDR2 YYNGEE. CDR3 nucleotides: TGTGCCAGCAGTAGCACGGGACGGACCTTTTCCTACAATGAGCAGTTCTTC. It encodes CASSSTGRTFSYNEQFF.

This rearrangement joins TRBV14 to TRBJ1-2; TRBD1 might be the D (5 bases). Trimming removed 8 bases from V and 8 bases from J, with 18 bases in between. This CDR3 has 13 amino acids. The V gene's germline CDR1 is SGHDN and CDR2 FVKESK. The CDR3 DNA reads TGTGCCAGCGCCATGTGGGGCCTCTCGGGCTACACCTTC. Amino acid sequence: CASAMWGLSGYTF. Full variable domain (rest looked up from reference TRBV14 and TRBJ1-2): EAGVTQFPSHSVIEKGQTVTLRCDPISGHDNLYWYRRVMGKEIKFLLHFVKESKQDESGMPNNRFLAERTGGTYSTLKVQPAELEDSGVYFCASAMWGLSGYTFGSGTRLTVV.

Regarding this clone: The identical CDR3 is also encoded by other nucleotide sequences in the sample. The DNA of the CDR3 is TGTGCCAGCTCCCCGGGACAGGGAAATGAAAAACTGTTTTTT. The encoded protein is CASSPGQGNEKLFF. The chain employs TRBV18 and TRBJ1-4, with 9 positions matching TRBD1. The CDR3 extends over 14 amino acids. CDR1 and CDR2 from the germline V gene are KGHSH and LQKENI. V lost 6 bases, J lost 5 bases, and 4 bases stayed unmatched.

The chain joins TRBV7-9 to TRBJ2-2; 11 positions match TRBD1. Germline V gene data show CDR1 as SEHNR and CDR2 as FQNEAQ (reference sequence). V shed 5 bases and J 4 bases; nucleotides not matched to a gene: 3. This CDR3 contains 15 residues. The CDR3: CASSTGQGVTGELFF. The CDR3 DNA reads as TGTGCCAGCAGCACGGGACAGGGGGTCACCGGGGAGCTGTTTTTT.

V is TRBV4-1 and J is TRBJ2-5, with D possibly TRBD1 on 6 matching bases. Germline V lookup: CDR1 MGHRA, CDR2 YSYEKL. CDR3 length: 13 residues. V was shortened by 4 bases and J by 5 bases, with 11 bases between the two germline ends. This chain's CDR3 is CASSRTASETQYF. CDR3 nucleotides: TGCGCCAGCAGCCGGACAGCCTCGGAGACCCAGTACTTC.

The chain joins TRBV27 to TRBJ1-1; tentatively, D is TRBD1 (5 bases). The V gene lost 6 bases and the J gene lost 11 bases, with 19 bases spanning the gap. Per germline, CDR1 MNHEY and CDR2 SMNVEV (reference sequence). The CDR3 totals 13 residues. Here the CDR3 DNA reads TGTGCCAGCAGGAAATACGGGACGGGTGTTGCTTTCTTT. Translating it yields CASRKYGTGVAFF.

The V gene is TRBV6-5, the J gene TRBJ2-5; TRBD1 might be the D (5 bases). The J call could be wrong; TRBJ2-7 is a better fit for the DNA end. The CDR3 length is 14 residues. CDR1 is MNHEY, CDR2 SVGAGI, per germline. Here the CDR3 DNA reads TGTGCCAGCCTCAAGGGGTCCCACTCCTACGAGCAGTACTTC. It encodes CASLKGSHSYEQYF.

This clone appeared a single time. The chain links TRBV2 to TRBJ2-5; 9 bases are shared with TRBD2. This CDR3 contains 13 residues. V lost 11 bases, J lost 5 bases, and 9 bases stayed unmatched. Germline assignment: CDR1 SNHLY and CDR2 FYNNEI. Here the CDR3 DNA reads TGTGCCGGCGGGAGGGGGCGTACGGAGACCCAGTACTTC. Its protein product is CAGGRGRTETQYF.

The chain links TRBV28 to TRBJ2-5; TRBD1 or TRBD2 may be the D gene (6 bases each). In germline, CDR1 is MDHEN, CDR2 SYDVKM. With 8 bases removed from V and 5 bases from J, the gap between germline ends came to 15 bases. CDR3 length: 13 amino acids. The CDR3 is CASRGTSRETQYF. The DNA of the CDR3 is TGTGCCAGCCGCGGGACATCCCGGGAGACCCAGTACTTC.

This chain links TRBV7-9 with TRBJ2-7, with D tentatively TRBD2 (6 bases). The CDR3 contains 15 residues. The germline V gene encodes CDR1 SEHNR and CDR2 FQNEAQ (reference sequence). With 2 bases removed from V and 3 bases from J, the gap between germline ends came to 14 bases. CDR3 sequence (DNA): TGTGCCAGCAGCTTAAGGGGCGGGGAATTCTACGAGCAGTACTTC. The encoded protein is CASSLRGGEFYEQYF.

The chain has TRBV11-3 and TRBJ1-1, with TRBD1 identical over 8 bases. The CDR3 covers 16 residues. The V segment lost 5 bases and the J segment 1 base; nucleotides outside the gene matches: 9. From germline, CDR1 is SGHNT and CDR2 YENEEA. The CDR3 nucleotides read TGTGCCAGCAGCCCAGGACAGGGTGAAACGAACACTGAAGCTTTCTTT. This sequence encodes CASSPGQGETNTEAFF.

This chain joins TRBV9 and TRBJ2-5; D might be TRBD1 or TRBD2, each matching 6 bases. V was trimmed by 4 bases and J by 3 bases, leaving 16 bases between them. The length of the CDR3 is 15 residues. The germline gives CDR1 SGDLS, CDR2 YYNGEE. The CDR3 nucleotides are TGTGCCAGCAGCCCTTACGGGGGCAAAGAAGAGACCCAGTACTTC. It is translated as CASSPYGGKEETQYF.

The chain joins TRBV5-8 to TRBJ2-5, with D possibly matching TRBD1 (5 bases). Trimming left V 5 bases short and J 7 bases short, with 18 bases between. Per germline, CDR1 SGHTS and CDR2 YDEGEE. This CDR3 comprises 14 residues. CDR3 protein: CASSMVGQGWTQYF. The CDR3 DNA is TGTGCCAGCAGTATGGTTGGGCAGGGTTGGACCCAGTACTTC.

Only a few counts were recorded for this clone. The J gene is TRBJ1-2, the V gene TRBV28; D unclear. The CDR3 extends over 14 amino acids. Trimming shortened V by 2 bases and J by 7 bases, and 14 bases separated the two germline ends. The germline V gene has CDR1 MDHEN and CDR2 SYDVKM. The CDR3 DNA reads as TGTGCCAGCAGTTTAGCCGGGCCCAAGGCTGGCTACACCTTC. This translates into CASSLAGPKAGYTF.